This TCR beta chain was sequenced for a study of Graves' ophthalmopathy and Graves' hyperthyroidism. This clonotype was seen many times. Participants with hyperthyroidism, aged 18 to 65, were newly diagnosed with under 2 months' duration. The CDR3 loop spans 13 amino acids. Germline CDR1 reads KGHDR; CDR2 reads SFDVKD. The V end lost 7 bases, the J end lost 5 bases, and 10 bases lay between the germline ends. RNA transcripts were the template, and TCR beta CDR3 regions were amplified from them. RT-PCR in the first round used HTBI primers; a second-round multiplex PCR followed. TCRdb reprocessed the multiplex PCR reads via MiXCR and lists one record per CDR3 protein. The table has approximately 1.2 million distinct CDR3 sequences, 35% to 40% seen once; the top ten hold roughly 11%.

This rearrangement joins TRBV24-1 to TRBJ2-2, with D uncertain. The clonotype comes from an adult man with Graves' hyperthyroidism. Sequenced sample: peripheral blood or thyroid tissue (not recorded which). CDR3: CATSPFGTGELFF. The CDR3, as DNA: TGTGCCACCAGCCCCTTCGGTACCGGGGAGCTGTTTTTT.